A single sample gave rise to the 22 T cell receptor beta chains below, sequenced in a study of a mutant IDH1 vaccine in newly diagnosed glioma. Time point reported: week 11, during vaccination. Every vaccination contained 300 ug of the mutant IDH1 20-mer peptide and was paired with topical imiquimod. Using immunoSEQ multiplex PCR, the repertoire was profiled, and TCRdb retains in-frame clones only, with some absent. Altogether some 130,000 clones are present, roughly 75% being singletons, with the ten largest covering around 5.5%. What these receptors recognize is not known. Here the sequenced sample was PBMCs, taken from a glioma patient whose treatment included an IDH1 peptide vaccine. Receptor source: a man aged 40-50 years with glioma.

The V and J genes are TRBV5-6 and TRBJ1-6; D remains ambiguous. V was cut by 5 bases and J by 2 bases, with 17 bases left in between. Germline V CDR1 and CDR2: SGHDT, YYEEEE. This CDR3 spans 17 amino acids. The CDR3 DNA sequence: TGTGCCAGCAGTCGTGTGGATGGATTGGCCTATAATTCACCCCTCCACTTT. Its translation: CASSRVDGLAYNSPLHF.

This chain links TRBV5-5 with TRBJ2-7; D is undetermined. Trimming pared 0 bases from V and 2 bases from J, leaving 9 bases between. The CDR3 spans 14 residues. Germline CDR1 is SGHKS and CDR2 is YYEKEE (reference sequence). The CDR3 DNA reads TGTGCCAGCAGCTTGGAAGGCAGAACCTACGAGCAGTACTTC. It translates to CASSLEGRTYEQYF.

This chain links TRBV9 with TRBJ2-6; D remains unclear. The CDR3 is 14 residues long. The germline V gene has CDR1 SGDLS and CDR2 YYNGEE. V gave up 2 bases and J gave up 4 bases, with 7 bases separating them. Here the CDR3 DNA reads TGTGCCAGCAGCGTGAGGACGGGGGCCAACGTCCTGACTTTC. This translates into CASSVRTGANVLTF.

The V gene is TRBV7-9, the J gene TRBJ1-5, with 9 bases that match TRBD1. V trimming: 5 bases; J trimming: 5 bases; junction bases outside the gene matches: 7. Germline CDR1 reads SEHNR; CDR2 reads FQNEAQ (reference sequence). The CDR3 length is 15 residues. The CDR3 coding sequence is TGTGCCAGCAGCAACCAACAGGGGGCTCATCAGCCCCAGCATTTT. This gives the protein CASSNQQGAHQPQHF.

This clone was seen once. The V gene is TRBV6-5, the J gene TRBJ1-2; D not resolved. This CDR3 has 14 amino acids. Trimming shortened V by 6 bases and J by 6 bases, and 17 bases separated the two germline ends. Germline loops: CDR1 MNHEY, CDR2 SVGAGI. The chain's CDR3 is CASRAGYASDGYTF. The CDR3 nucleotides are TGTGCCAGCAGGGCGGGGTACGCCTCGGATGGCTACACCTTC.

This clone was detected a few times. The CDR3 bases are TGTGCCAGCAGCTCCCCCATTCGGAAGACCTACAATGAGCAGTTCTTC. Translation gives CASSSPIRKTYNEQFF. The chain has TRBV7-2 and TRBJ2-1; no clear D gene. From germline, CDR1 is SGHTA and CDR2 FQGNSA. V lost 4 bases and J lost 2, with 15 bases in between. There are 16 residues in the CDR3.

This clone has a single count. The chain joins TRBV12-5 to TRBJ2-3, with 10 bases aligning to TRBD2. CDR3 length equals 17 residues. With 6 bases clipped from V and 0 bases from J, the junction kept 9 bases outside the gene matches. The V gene's germline CDR1 is LGHNT and CDR2 FRNRAP. This CDR3 reads CASGPPLAGASTDTQYF. The CDR3 DNA reads as TGTGCTAGTGGGCCGCCTCTAGCGGGGGCCAGCACAGATACGCAGTATTTT.

This clone was counted a few times. This chain links TRBV30 with TRBJ1-5; 7 bases map to TRBD1. This CDR3 region has 15 residues. Per the germline V gene, CDR1 is GTSNPN and CDR2 is SVGIG (reference sequence). The ends lost 3 bases at V and 8 bases at J; junction bases unmatched: 13. In DNA form, the CDR3 reads TGTGCCTGGAGCCGCTCGACAGGGTTTACTAAGCCCCAGCATTTT. It codes for CAWSRSTGFTKPQHF. Complete variable domain (other parts from reference TRBV30 and TRBJ1-5): SQTIHQWPATLVQPVGSPLSLECTVEGTSNPNLYWYRQAAGRGLQLLFYSVGIGQISSEVPQNLSASRPQDRQFILSSKKLLLSDSGFYLCAWSRSTGFTKPQHFGDGTRLSIL.

The rearrangement joins TRBV30 to TRBJ1-2, with D unresolved. From germline, CDR1 is GTSNPN and CDR2 SVGIG (reference sequence). The CDR3 is 14 residues long. With 1 base removed from V and 6 bases from J, the gap between germline ends came to 15 bases. The CDR3 protein is CAWSAARVGDGYTF. The CDR3 nucleotides read TGTGCCTGGAGTGCAGCAAGGGTAGGCGATGGCTACACCTTC.

This rearrangement joins TRBV29-1 to TRBJ2-2, with 8 bases fitting TRBD1. Trimming cost V 6 bases and J 6 bases; bases outside gene matches: 12. Germline assignment: CDR1 SQVTM and CDR2 ANQGSEA. This CDR3 region has 15 residues. CDR3 region: CSVAPGTGAAGELFF. The CDR3, as DNA: TGCAGCGTGGCACCCGGGACAGGTGCCGCCGGGGAGCTGTTTTTT.

The rearrangement joins TRBV18 to TRBJ1-1, with TRBD1 identical over 7 bases. CDR3 size: 14 residues. J lost 1 base, V lost 1 base, and 0 bases had no gene match. CDR1 is KGHSH, CDR2 LQKENI, per germline. CDR3 sequence reads: CASSPRTGNTEAFF. In DNA, the CDR3 is TGTGCCAGCTCACCACGGACAGGGAACACTGAAGCTTTCTTT.

This clone is a singleton in its sample. The genes are TRBV30 and TRBJ2-7; weak D call: TRBD1 (8 bases). CDR3 length equals 13 residues. Germline V gives CDR1 GTSNPN, CDR2 SVGIG (reference sequence). Trimming took off 5 bases at V and 4 bases at J, with 15 bases between the two ends. In DNA form, the CDR3 reads TGTGCCTGGCAGGACAGGGAGGGATACGAGCAGTACTTC. Protein product: CAWQDREGYEQYF.

This clone appeared a few times. The chain joins TRBV5-1 to TRBJ1-1; possibly TRBD1 for D (6 bases). The CDR3 contains 14 residues. Trimming removed 4 bases from V and 3 bases from J, with 13 bases in between. The germline V gene has CDR1 SGHRS and CDR2 YFSETQ. The chain's CDR3 is CASSRGVEDTEAFF. CDR3 nucleotides: TGCGCCAGCAGCAGGGGGGTTGAGGACACTGAAGCTTTCTTT.

This clone was counted a few times. This sequence joins TRBV20-1 and TRBJ1-5; D is possibly TRBD1 (5 bases). With 8 bases removed from V and 9 bases from J, the gap between germline ends came to 11 bases. The CDR3 length is 10 residues. Germline-derived CDR1 and CDR2 are DFQATT and SNEGSKA (reference sequence). The CDR3 protein is CSPKQAPQHF. The CDR3 DNA sequence: TGCAGTCCGAAACAGGCGCCCCAGCATTTT.

V and J are TRBV2 and TRBJ1-1; D is perhaps TRBD1 (6 bases). Germline CDR1 and CDR2: SNHLY and FYNNEI. The CDR3 runs 17 residues. Trimming took off 2 bases at V and 2 bases at J, with 18 bases between the two ends. The CDR3: CASSERGWGPQNTEAFF. CDR3 bases: TGTGCCAGCAGTGAAAGGGGGTGGGGACCCCAAAACACTGAAGCTTTCTTT.

The chain couples TRBV6-1 to TRBJ2-7; TRBD2 matches 7 bases. There are 14 residues in the CDR3. The germline gives CDR1 MNHNS, CDR2 SASEGT. J lost 5 bases, V lost 4 bases, and 8 bases had no gene match. This CDR3 reads CASSGWTSRHEQYF. The CDR3 bases are TGTGCCAGCAGTGGCTGGACTAGTCGTCACGAGCAGTACTTC.

The J gene is TRBJ1-6, the V gene TRBV18; D might be TRBD1 (6 bases). Trimming removed 3 bases at V and 9 bases at J, with 12 bases between. CDR3 size: 14 residues. The germline CDR1 and CDR2 sequences are KGHSH and LQKENI. The CDR3 nucleotides read TGTGCCAGCTCACCGGGGGCAGCAAGTTCACCCCTCCACTTT. This gives the protein CASSPGAASSPLHF.

V is TRBV10-3 and J is TRBJ2-5; D may correspond to TRBD1 or TRBD2 (5 bases each). Near its end, the DNA agrees better with TRBJ2-7, so the J call may be wrong. Germline-derived CDR1 and CDR2 are ENHRY and SYGVKD. This CDR3 comprises 14 residues. CDR3 sequence: CAISESMGAYEQYF. The CDR3 bases are TGTGCCATCAGTGAGTCAATGGGGGCCTACGAGCAGTACTTC.

The rearrangement links TRBV7-9 to TRBJ2-2; 11 bases are shared with TRBD2. Germline V gene sequence: CDR1 SEHNR, CDR2 FQNEAQ (reference sequence). The CDR3 is 17 amino acids. J lost 4 bases, V lost 5 bases, and 9 bases had no gene match. CDR3 residues: CASSPSSGGTLTGELFF. The CDR3 region has the DNA TGTGCCAGCAGCCCCTCTAGCGGGGGGACGCTCACCGGGGAGCTGTTTTTT.

The chain couples TRBV25-1 to TRBJ1-1; D is unclear. This CDR3 is 13 amino acids long. V shed 2 bases and J shed 11 bases, with 15 bases lying between them. Germline V CDR1 and CDR2: MGHDK, SYGVNS. The CDR3 region is CASSETTPKGAFF. CDR3 coding DNA: TGTGCCAGCAGTGAAACCACCCCGAAAGGGGCTTTCTTT.

V usage is TRBV7-6 and J usage is TRBJ2-2; TRBD1 or TRBD2 may be the D gene (5 bases each). V lost 3 bases to trimming and J lost 0 bases, with 8 bases between them. This CDR3 region has 15 residues. In germline, CDR1 is SGHVS, CDR2 FNYEAQ. The CDR3 nucleotides read TGTGCCAGCAGCTTCGGGGCCCCGAACACCGGGGAGCTGTTTTTT. Translated, it gives CASSFGAPNTGELFF.

The V gene is TRBV5-4, the J gene TRBJ2-1; possibly TRBD1 or TRBD2 for D (5 bases each). This CDR3 is built from 16 residues. Germline assignment: CDR1 SGHNT and CDR2 YYREEE (reference sequence). V shed 7 bases and J shed 4 bases, with 21 bases lying between them. In nucleotides, the CDR3 is TGTGCCAGCGTGAAATTTCAGGCAGGGAGATACAATGAGCAGTTCTTC. Amino acid sequence: CASVKFQAGRYNEQFF.